A single TCR beta chain is shown here with its context. This entry belongs to a study of blood T cell repertoires in COVID-19. Profiled with immunoSEQ multiplex PCR; TCRdb holds only in-frame clones, not every one. Of 200,000 or so clones in the sample, 65% to 90% were seen once. Sequencing input: peripheral blood. This receptor was taken from a man aged 45-65 years with acute or convalescent COVID-19.

In nucleotides, the CDR3 is TGTGCCAGCAGTGACTCTGACAGCTACGGCTACACCTTC. This translates into CASSDSDSYGYTF. The gene calls are TRBV6-4 and TRBJ1-2; a weak D match, TRBD1 (5 bases). The CDR3 extends over 13 amino acids. Germline CDR1 and CDR2: MRHNA and SNTAGT. V was cut by 0 bases and J by 8 bases, with 10 bases left in between.